Sequencing of this T cell receptor (beta chain) was carried out in a study of regulatory and conventional T cells in RAG deficiency. V was pared by 4 bases and J by 4 bases, with 5 bases of the junction left unmatched. The V gene's germline CDR1 is SGHAT and CDR2 FQNNGV. The CDR3 is 14 residues long. Clones were read by immunoSEQ multiplex PCR, and TCRdb kept only the in-frame ones, dropping some. Of tens of thousands of clones in the sample, approximately 90% were seen once. These data also formed part of another study, on regulatory T cells. That report notes: Primers: 52 TRBV forward and 13 TRBJ reverse.

The sample taken for sequencing was CD8+ T cells sorted from blood. This chain joins TRBV11-2 and TRBJ2-7; TRBD2 agrees at 9 bases. The clonotype originates from a human donor in good health. The chain's CDR3 is CASSSSGRMYEQYF. CDR3 sequence (DNA): TGTGCCAGCAGCTCAAGCGGGAGGATGTACGAGCAGTACTTC.